The T cell receptor (beta chain) under discussion was sequenced for a study of Graves' ophthalmopathy and Graves' hyperthyroidism. Overall study findings and caveats: Blood samples also showed most expanded thyroid clonotypes exceeding 0.001 frequency.

The sequenced template was RNA, covering the TCR beta CDR3 region. The first round was an RT-PCR with HTBI primers, and the second round was a multiplex PCR. MiXCR, run by TCRdb on the multiplex PCR reads, gives a single entry per CDR3 protein. The table lists hundreds of thousands of distinct CDR3 sequences, around a fifth of them singletons. Stable hyperthyroidism referred to disease that showed no ophthalmopathy within 18 months of follow-up. Excluded were patients with other autoimmune diseases, uncontrolled infections, pregnancy or lactation. This clonotype has at least ten counts. Its specificity is unknown. CDR1 MRHNA and CDR2 SNTAGT come from the germline V gene. The junction had 16 bases not matched to a gene; V was cut back by 6 bases and J by 3 bases. The length of the CDR3 is 19 residues.

The receptor comes from a woman aged 18 to 35 with stable Graves' hyperthyroidism. This rearrangement joins TRBV6-4 to TRBJ2-2, with TRBD2 matching over 10 bases. Sequenced: peripheral blood. CDR3 loop: CASSTFHILAGSYTGELFF. The CDR3 bases are TGTGCCAGCAGCACCTTCCACATACTAGCGGGGTCCTACACCGGGGAGCTGTTTTTT.